The sequence of this T cell receptor (beta chain) was determined in a study of identical twins. TCRdb called the 5' RACE reads again in MiXCR, with one record for every CDR3 protein. Found here are around 650,000 distinct CDR3 sequences, 7.1% of them singletons; the top ten hold roughly 1.6%. This clonotype was counted at least ten times. Trimming shortened V by 5 bases and J by 5 bases, and 12 bases separated the two germline ends. The CDR3 has 13 amino acids. These records were also assigned to another study, of yellow fever vaccine responses in identical twins.

The sequencing input was PBMCs. The chain joins TRBV12-3 or TRBV12-4 to TRBJ2-5; D not certain. This receptor was taken from a woman younger than 35 in good health. The CDR3 nucleotides read TGTGCCAGCAGTACGACCCGCCGGGAGACCCAGTACTTC. This translates into CASSTTRRETQYF.